A selection of T cell receptor beta chains follows, all from one sample in a study of shared clonotypes between healthy human individuals. Here immunoSEQ multiplex PCR was the method, and the copy in TCRdb shows in-frame clones only, minus some. This sample has under 2,000,000 clones, with about 94% found just once. Sequenced input: naive CD8+ T cells sorted from blood. The receptors stem from a man between 18 and 29 years old in good health. The CDR3 runs from the conserved cysteine through the conserved F or W. A D gene is named only where the DNA matches it firmly. Part of the rows lack a size; the others show once, few, many or a class for expanded clones.

D gene: TRBD2
CDR3 length: 15
V gene: TRBV6-5
clone size: .
J gene: TRBJ2-7
CDR3 protein: CASSLLAGGAYEQYF
CDR3 DNA: TGTGCCAGCAGCCTACTAGCGGGAGGCGCCTACGAGCAGTACTTC

D gene: TRBD2
CDR3 length: 15
V gene: TRBV30
clone size: .
J gene: TRBJ2-1
CDR3 protein: CAWSLTSGGILEQFF
CDR3 DNA: TGTGCCTGGAGCCTTACTAGCGGAGGGATATTGGAGCAGTTCTTC

D gene: .
CDR3 length: 20
V gene: TRBV19
clone size: .
J gene: TRBJ1-5
CDR3 protein: CASTGEAGQIATFSNQPQHF
CDR3 DNA: TGTGCCAGTACCGGTGAGGCAGGCCAAATCGCAACTTTTAGCAATCAGCCCCAGCATTTT

D gene: .
CDR3 length: 14
V gene: TRBV28
clone size: .
J gene: TRBJ1-1
CDR3 protein: CASSLPTVNTEAFF
CDR3 DNA: TGTGCCAGCAGTTTACCGACAGTGAACACTGAAGCTTTCTTT

D gene: TRBD2
CDR3 length: 17
V gene: TRBV18
clone size: .
J gene: TRBJ2-7
CDR3 protein: CASSPLHLSGDSYEQYF
CDR3 DNA: TGTGCCAGCTCACCACTTCATCTAAGCGGGGACTCCTACGAGCAGTACTTC

D gene: .
CDR3 length: 13
V gene: TRBV7-9
clone size: .
J gene: TRBJ2-1
CDR3 protein: CASSLAIGNEQFF
CDR3 DNA: TGTGCCAGCAGCTTAGCTATTGGCAATGAGCAGTTCTTC

D gene: .
CDR3 length: 17
V gene: TRBV7-9
clone size: once
J gene: TRBJ2-5
CDR3 protein: CASSLGRGTGEAETQYF
CDR3 DNA: TGTGCCAGCAGCTTGGGGAGGGGCACAGGGGAGGCGGAGACCCAGTACTTC

D gene: TRBD1
CDR3 length: 20
V gene: TRBV28
clone size: once
J gene: TRBJ1-3
CDR3 protein: CASGYAPGDRGVLRGNTIYF
CDR3 DNA: TGTGCCAGCGGTTACGCACCGGGGGACAGGGGAGTCCTTAGGGGAAACACCATATATTTT

D gene: .
CDR3 length: 14
V gene: TRBV7-9
clone size: once
J gene: TRBJ2-7
CDR3 protein: CASNPQVPSLEQYF
CDR3 DNA: TGTGCCAGCAACCCCCAGGTACCTTCCCTCGAGCAGTACTTC

D gene: .
CDR3 length: 13
V gene: TRBV27
clone size: .
J gene: TRBJ2-5
CDR3 protein: CASSPRIQETQYF
CDR3 DNA: TGTGCCAGCAGTCCCAGGATCCAAGAGACCCAGTACTTC

D gene: .
CDR3 length: 14
V gene: TRBV4-1
clone size: .
J gene: TRBJ2-5
CDR3 protein: CASSLRRNQETQYF
CDR3 DNA: TGCGCCAGCAGCCTCAGGAGAAACCAAGAGACCCAGTACTTC

D gene: .
CDR3 length: 16
V gene: TRBV9
clone size: .
J gene: TRBJ2-1
CDR3 protein: CASSVELSSSYNEQFF
CDR3 DNA: TGTGCCAGCAGCGTAGAACTTTCTAGCTCCTACAATGAGCAGTTCTTC

D gene: TRBD2
CDR3 length: 14
V gene: TRBV10-3
clone size: .
J gene: TRBJ2-2
CDR3 protein: CAIRLAGNTGELFF
CDR3 DNA: TGTGCCATCAGACTAGCGGGCAACACCGGGGAGCTGTTTTTT

D gene: .
CDR3 length: 18
V gene: TRBV28
clone size: once
J gene: TRBJ2-7
CDR3 protein: CASSLLALFSGGTHEQYF
CDR3 DNA: TGTGCCAGCAGTTTATTGGCTCTTTTCTCAGGCGGCACCCACGAGCAGTACTTC

D gene: .
CDR3 length: 12
V gene: TRBV7-2
clone size: once
J gene: TRBJ2-7
CDR3 protein: CASSHPSYEQYF
CDR3 DNA: TGTGCCAGCAGCCACCCCTCGTATGAGCAGTACTTC

D gene: .
CDR3 length: 14
V gene: TRBV5-6
clone size: once
J gene: TRBJ2-7
CDR3 protein: CASSAGAGSYEQYF
CDR3 DNA: TGTGCCAGCAGCGCGGGGGCGGGTTCCTACGAGCAGTACTTC

D gene: TRBD2
CDR3 length: 12
V gene: TRBV5-6
clone size: once
J gene: TRBJ2-7
CDR3 protein: CASSYSGGPLDF
CDR3 DNA: TGTGCCAGCAGTTATAGCGGGGGCCCTCTCGACTTC

D gene: TRBD1
CDR3 length: 14
V gene: TRBV10-3
clone size: once
J gene: TRBJ2-7
CDR3 protein: CAIGVRDRSYEQYF
CDR3 DNA: TGTGCCATCGGAGTACGGGACAGGAGCTACGAGCAGTACTTC

D gene: TRBD2
CDR3 length: 17
V gene: TRBV4-3
clone size: .
J gene: TRBJ2-1
CDR3 protein: CASSQDVGLAGYNEQFF
CDR3 DNA: TGCGCCAGCAGCCAAGATGTCGGGCTAGCGGGATACAATGAGCAGTTCTTC

D gene: TRBD2
CDR3 length: 14
V gene: TRBV5-6
clone size: .
J gene: TRBJ2-1
CDR3 protein: CASSSRLAANRQFF
CDR3 DNA: TGTGCCAGCAGCTCCCGACTAGCCGCGAATAGGCAGTTCTTC

D gene: .
CDR3 length: 13
V gene: TRBV19
clone size: few
J gene: TRBJ2-1
CDR3 protein: CASTTSSYNEQFF
CDR3 DNA: TGTGCCAGTACGACTAGCTCCTACAATGAGCAGTTCTTC

D gene: TRBD2
CDR3 length: 14
V gene: TRBV7-9
clone size: .
J gene: TRBJ2-7
CDR3 protein: CASSPGLAGYEQYF
CDR3 DNA: TGTGCCAGCAGCCCGGGACTAGCGGGCTACGAGCAGTACTTC

D gene: TRBD1
CDR3 length: 14
V gene: TRBV11-2
clone size: .
J gene: TRBJ2-7
CDR3 protein: CASSSIDRGPEQYF
CDR3 DNA: TGTGCCAGCAGCTCCATCGACAGGGGCCCCGAGCAGTACTTC

D gene: .
CDR3 length: 18
V gene: TRBV15
clone size: .
J gene: TRBJ1-4
CDR3 protein: CATSSPLGTPATNEKLFF
CDR3 DNA: TGTGCCACCAGCAGCCCATTGGGGACGCCAGCAACTAATGAAAAACTGTTTTTT

D gene: .
CDR3 length: 12
V gene: TRBV5-6
clone size: .
J gene: TRBJ2-3
CDR3 protein: CASSLELDTQYF
CDR3 DNA: TGTGCCAGCAGCTTGGAGTTAGATACGCAGTATTTT

D gene: TRBD2
CDR3 length: 17
V gene: TRBV7-6
clone size: .
J gene: TRBJ2-7
CDR3 protein: CASSLDGLAGGSGEQYF
CDR3 DNA: TGTGCCAGCAGTCTCGACGGACTAGCGGGAGGTAGCGGCGAGCAGTACTTC

D gene: .
CDR3 length: 13
V gene: TRBV14
clone size: .
J gene: TRBJ2-7
CDR3 protein: CASSDILNYEQYF
CDR3 DNA: TGTGCCAGCAGCGATATCCTCAACTACGAGCAGTACTTC

D gene: .
CDR3 length: 13
V gene: TRBV6-6
clone size: .
J gene: TRBJ1-6
CDR3 protein: CASSHLLNSPLHF
CDR3 DNA: TGTGCCAGCAGTCACCTTTTAAATTCACCCCTCCACTTT

D gene: TRBD2
CDR3 length: 14
V gene: TRBV29-1
clone size: .
J gene: TRBJ2-3
CDR3 protein: CSAGGLAGSDTQYF
CDR3 DNA: TGCAGCGCCGGTGGGCTAGCGGGGTCGGATACGCAGTATTTT

D gene: .
CDR3 length: 12
V gene: TRBV5-6
clone size: .
J gene: TRBJ2-7
CDR3 protein: CASSLEGYEQYF
CDR3 DNA: TGTGCCAGCAGCTTGGAGGGCTACGAGCAGTACTTC

D gene: .
CDR3 length: 14
V gene: TRBV13
clone size: .
J gene: TRBJ1-1
CDR3 protein: CASMGRGMNTEAFF
CDR3 DNA: TGTGCCAGCATGGGGCGGGGGATGAACACTGAAGCTTTCTTT

D gene: .
CDR3 length: 13
V gene: TRBV11-1
clone size: .
J gene: TRBJ2-7
CDR3 protein: CASSLNTPYEQYF
CDR3 DNA: TGTGCCAGCAGCTTAAACACCCCCTACGAGCAGTACTTC

D gene: TRBD1
CDR3 length: 16
V gene: TRBV5-4
clone size: once
J gene: TRBJ2-2
CDR3 protein: CASSTRGQGVSGELFF
CDR3 DNA: TGTGCCAGCAGCACAAGGGGACAGGGGGTGTCCGGGGAGCTGTTTTTT

D gene: .
CDR3 length: 16
V gene: TRBV27
clone size: .
J gene: TRBJ1-1
CDR3 protein: CASSPSRGGRDTEAFF
CDR3 DNA: TGTGCCAGCAGCCCTTCGAGGGGGGGTCGGGACACTGAAGCTTTCTTT

D gene: TRBD1
CDR3 length: 15
V gene: TRBV6-5
clone size: .
J gene: TRBJ2-7
CDR3 protein: CASSPMITGGREQYF
CDR3 DNA: TGTGCCAGCAGTCCTATGATTACAGGGGGCCGCGAGCAGTACTTC

D gene: .
CDR3 length: 16
V gene: TRBV4-1
clone size: .
J gene: TRBJ1-2
CDR3 protein: CASSQESPVWVGGYTF
CDR3 DNA: TGCGCCAGCAGCCAAGAGAGCCCGGTTTGGGTGGGGGGCTACACCTTC

D gene: TRBD1
CDR3 length: 14
V gene: TRBV6-5
clone size: .
J gene: TRBJ1-2
CDR3 protein: CASSETGPFYGYTF
CDR3 DNA: TGTGCCAGCAGTGAGACAGGGCCCTTCTATGGCTACACCTTC

D gene: .
CDR3 length: 13
V gene: TRBV7-8
clone size: few
J gene: TRBJ1-5
CDR3 protein: CASSSSAREPQHF
CDR3 DNA: TGTGCCAGCAGCTCGTCGGCAAGGGAGCCCCAGCATTTT

D gene: .
CDR3 length: 13
V gene: TRBV13
clone size: .
J gene: TRBJ1-1
CDR3 protein: CASSQVGATEAFF
CDR3 DNA: TGTGCCAGCAGCCAAGTCGGCGCCACTGAAGCTTTCTTT

D gene: .
CDR3 length: 14
V gene: TRBV4-1
clone size: .
J gene: TRBJ1-4
CDR3 protein: CASSRGPTNEKLFF
CDR3 DNA: TGCGCCAGCAGCCGAGGACCAACTAATGAAAAACTGTTTTTT

D gene: .
CDR3 length: 14
V gene: TRBV6-1
clone size: .
J gene: TRBJ1-1
CDR3 protein: CASSEAWGYTEAFF
CDR3 DNA: TGTGCCAGCAGTGAAGCATGGGGGTATACTGAAGCTTTCTTT

D gene: TRBD1
CDR3 length: 15
V gene: TRBV2
clone size: .
J gene: TRBJ2-3
CDR3 protein: CASSPDRGGADTQYF
CDR3 DNA: TGTGCCAGCAGCCCGGACAGGGGGGGCGCAGATACGCAGTATTTT

D gene: TRBD1
CDR3 length: 13
V gene: TRBV5-6
clone size: .
J gene: TRBJ1-2
CDR3 protein: CASSSTGIPGYTF
CDR3 DNA: TGTGCCAGCAGCTCGACAGGGATCCCTGGCTACACCTTC

D gene: .
CDR3 length: 11
V gene: TRBV28
clone size: .
J gene: TRBJ2-1
CDR3 protein: CASSLTNEQFF
CDR3 DNA: TGTGCCAGCAGTTTAACCAATGAGCAGTTCTTC